The clone carrying this T cell receptor (beta chain) has just a few counts. This specimen comes from a study of blood T cell repertoires in COVID-19. Turning to the study itself: Spain, Italy and the United States supplied samples that represented acute and convalescent COVID-19. In each case, the material was cDNA or gDNA derived from T cells, B-cell-depleted T cells, or PBMCs.

Germline V gene data show CDR1 as SEHNR and CDR2 as FQNEAQ (reference sequence). The CDR3 has 15 amino acids. Losses at the gene ends were 1 base for V and 2 bases for J; bases not matched to a gene: 4. Methods used by the authors: Estimated nucleated cell counts came from reference gene primer amplification. The repertoire was sequenced with immunoSEQ multiplex PCR; TCRdb's copy has only in-frame clones and lacks some. V and J calls plus clone size are reproduced from that table; the DNA served to infer D and trimming. The sample yields over 85,000 clones, 75% to 90% seen once. This TCR was recovered from a human donor in a cohort sampled during active COVID-19. The gene calls are TRBV7-9 and TRBJ2-7; 8 bases are shared with TRBD2. Material for sequencing was peripheral blood. This chain's CDR3 is CASSLVGRGTYEQYF. In nucleotides, the CDR3 is TGTGCCAGCAGCTTAGTCGGGAGGGGCACCTACGAGCAGTACTTC.